Below, 27 T cell receptor beta chains from the same sample are listed, as sequenced in a study of blood T cell repertoires in COVID-19. This table comes from immunoSEQ multiplex PCR, and its TCRdb copy is limited to in-frame clones, with some not included. The top ten hold 0.7% to 0.85% of the sample, which has about 420,000 clones, over 85% seen once. The sequencing input was peripheral blood. These receptors were collected from a man younger than 35 with COVID-19, enrolled during active disease.

This chain connects TRBV25-1 to TRBJ1-2, with TRBD1 as a possible D gene (6 bases). Trimming removed 4 bases from V and 8 bases from J, with 14 bases in between. The CDR3 has 13 residues. The germline V gene has CDR1 MGHDK and CDR2 SYGVNS. The CDR3 sequence is CASSVDSRNGYTF. CDR3 coding DNA: TGTGCCAGCAGTGTGGACAGTCGCAACGGCTACACCTTC.

This clone was recorded only once. The chain has TRBV24-1 and TRBJ2-1, with 11 bases aligning to TRBD2. This CDR3 contains 18 residues. The germline V gene has CDR1 KGHDR and CDR2 SFDVKD. The ends lost 0 bases at V and 10 bases at J; junction bases unmatched: 13. In DNA form, the CDR3 reads TGTGCCACCAGTGATTTGGACACTAGCGGGAGTTTAGCAGGGGAGCAGTTCTTC. It yields the protein CATSDLDTSGSLAGEQFF.

This clone was seen once. The gene calls are TRBV7-9 and TRBJ1-2; D is possibly TRBD1 (6 bases). Trimming took off 5 bases at V and 2 bases at J, with 15 bases between the two ends. Germline V lookup: CDR1 SEHNR, CDR2 FQNEAQ (reference sequence). The CDR3 totals 15 residues. Here the CDR3 reads CASSAREGGNYGYTF. The CDR3 DNA is TGTGCCAGCAGCGCCCGAGAGGGGGGGAACTATGGCTACACCTTC.

This chain joins TRBV5-1 and TRBJ2-2; the D is unclear. The germline V gene encodes CDR1 SGHRS and CDR2 YFSETQ. CDR3 length equals 13 residues. V was trimmed by 0 bases and J by 8 bases, leaving 8 bases between them. The CDR3 region has the DNA TGCGCCAGCAGCTTGGTCCTAGATGGGGAGCTGTTTTTT. Translating it yields CASSLVLDGELFF.

The chain recombines TRBV7-2 with TRBJ2-3, with 8 bases lining up with TRBD2. The J segment lost 10 bases and the V segment lost 5 bases, leaving 5 bases of the junction unmatched. There are 12 residues in the CDR3. Germline V gives CDR1 SGHTA, CDR2 FQGNSA. The CDR3 region is CASSLGTRAQYF. Here the CDR3 DNA reads TGTGCCAGCAGCCTCGGGACTAGGGCGCAGTATTTT.

This chain links TRBV29-1 with TRBJ2-7; no clear D gene. Germline CDR1 SQVTM, CDR2 ANQGSEA. Deletions cut 8 bases from V and 2 bases from J, with 10 bases between. The CDR3 is 11 amino acids. CDR3 protein: CSIAGTYEQYF. Written as DNA, the CDR3 is TGCAGCATTGCAGGAACCTACGAGCAGTACTTC.

The rearrangement links TRBV25-1 to TRBJ2-2; 12 nucleotides line up with TRBD2. Germline CDR1 is MGHDK and CDR2 is SYGVNS. J gave up 6 bases and V 6 bases, and 8 bases lay outside the gene matches. The CDR3 runs 16 residues. CDR3 in amino acids: CASRARGLAGPGELFF. The CDR3 bases are TGTGCCAGCAGGGCCCGTGGACTAGCGGGACCCGGGGAGCTGTTTTTT.

This clone was seen only a few times. The J gene is TRBJ2-7, the V gene TRBV6-6, with D possibly TRBD2 on 6 matching bases. Germline CDR1 MNHNY, CDR2 SVGAGI (reference sequence). V was shortened by 10 bases and J by 5 bases, with 15 bases between the two germline ends. The CDR3 extends over 12 amino acids. This CDR3 is CATGDGANEQYF. The CDR3 DNA sequence: TGTGCCACGGGGGACGGGGCTAACGAGCAGTACTTC.

The gene calls are TRBV7-9 and TRBJ2-3, with D hard to call. Trimming removed 5 bases at V and 1 base at J, with 10 bases between. The CDR3 totals 14 residues. Germline CDR1 and CDR2: SEHNR and FQNEAQ (reference sequence). CDR3 DNA sequence: TGTGCCAGCAGCCCAACAGATGGCACAGATACGCAGTATTTT. Amino acids: CASSPTDGTDTQYF.

The chain uses TRBV11-3 and TRBJ2-1, with 7 bases lining up with TRBD1. Trimming removed 5 bases from V and 2 bases from J; junction bases left unmatched: 6. Germline CDR1 reads SGHNT; CDR2 reads YENEEA. This CDR3 has 15 residues. The CDR3 DNA reads as TGTGCCAGCAGCGTCTACAGGGGCCCCTACAATGAGCAGTTCTTC. Protein product: CASSVYRGPYNEQFF.

This chain joins TRBV10-2 and TRBJ2-7; a possible D gene is TRBD2 (5 bases). Trimming pared 7 bases from V and 4 bases from J, leaving 14 bases between. In germline, CDR1 is WSHSY, CDR2 SAAADI. The CDR3 has 13 amino acids. The CDR3 coding sequence is TGCGCCAGCACCGAAGGAGGTTCGTACGAGCAGTACTTC. Protein product: CASTEGGSYEQYF.

The chain has TRBV10-3 and TRBJ2-7, with D unresolved. The CDR3 runs 13 residues. In germline, CDR1 is ENHRY, CDR2 SYGVKD. V lost 4 bases and J 1 base, leaving 8 bases between the germline ends. The CDR3 is CAISAVQSYEQYF. The CDR3 region has the DNA TGTGCCATCAGTGCGGTTCAATCCTACGAGCAGTACTTC.

The chain has TRBV6-5 and TRBJ2-1, with D perhaps TRBD2 (5 bases). Deletions cut 0 bases from V and 8 bases from J, with 14 bases between. The germline V gene encodes CDR1 MNHEY and CDR2 SVGAGI. This CDR3 region has 15 residues. The CDR3 is CASSYSYTPDYEQFF. CDR3 DNA sequence: TGTGCCAGCAGTTACTCGTACACCCCGGACTATGAGCAGTTCTTC.

The J gene is TRBJ2-2, the V gene TRBV7-6, with D possibly being TRBD1 (6 bases). V lost 1 base, J lost 6 bases, and 15 bases lay in between. The CDR3 spans 16 residues. Germline loops: CDR1 SGHVS, CDR2 FNYEAQ. This chain's CDR3 is CASSLVGQGKSGELFF. CDR3 bases: TGTGCCAGCAGCTTAGTAGGCCAGGGGAAGTCCGGGGAGCTGTTTTTT.

Of note for this clone: The junction shows a germline mismatch at one end, possibly a read error. V and J are TRBV7-2 and TRBJ2-7; 8 bases match TRBD1. This CDR3 comprises 15 residues. Germline V gene lookup returns CDR1 SGHTA and CDR2 FQGNSA. The CDR3 DNA reads as TGTGCCAGCAGCGTAGCAGGGGGCGAGTCCTACGAGCAGTACTTC. Translating gives CASSVAGGESYEQYF.

The chain has TRBV14 and TRBJ2-7, with TRBD2 as a possible D gene (5 bases). This CDR3 has 15 amino acids. Germline-derived CDR1 and CDR2 are SGHDN and FVKESK. Deletions cut 2 bases from V and 6 bases from J, with 17 bases between. Written as DNA, the CDR3 is TGTGCCAGCAGCCAACATCAGAATCGGGGTACCGAGCAGTACTTC. It translates to CASSQHQNRGTEQYF. Using reference TRBV14 and TRBJ2-7 for the parts outside the CDR3, the full variable domain is EAGVTQFPSHSVIEKGQTVTLRCDPISGHDNLYWYRRVMGKEIKFLLHFVKESKQDESGMPNNRFLAERTGGTYSTLKVQPAELEDSGVYFCASSQHQNRGTEQYFGPGTRLTVT.

The rearrangement links TRBV2 to TRBJ1-2; the D is unclear. V lost 6 bases to trimming and J lost 0 bases, with 17 bases between them. The CDR3 spans 16 residues. CDR1 is SNHLY and CDR2 is FYNNEI in the germline V gene. Here the CDR3 DNA reads TGTGCCAGCAGCCCCTTTGGAGGTATCCCTAACTATGGCTACACCTTC. As protein: CASSPFGGIPNYGYTF. Full variable domain (rest looked up from reference TRBV2 and TRBJ1-2): EPEVTQTPSHQVTQMGQEVILRCVPISNHLYFYWYRQILGQKVEFLVSFYNNEISEKSEIFDDQFSVERPDGSNFTLKIRSTKLEDSAMYFCASSPFGGIPNYGYTFGSGTRLTVV.

The J gene is TRBJ2-3, the V gene TRBV7-2; possible D gene TRBD2, 7 bases. Trimming pared 2 bases from V and 2 bases from J, leaving 14 bases between. The V gene's germline CDR1 is SGHTA and CDR2 FQGNSA. The CDR3 spans 16 residues. The CDR3 DNA reads as TGTGCCAGCAGCTTACGAGGGAGGGGGATCACAGATACGCAGTATTTT. Its protein is CASSLRGRGITDTQYF.

In DNA form, the CDR3 reads TGTGCCAGCAGCTACACGGCTCAGGGGTATGGCTACACCTTC. It codes for CASSYTAQGYGYTF. V gene TRBV11-3 combines with J gene TRBJ1-2, with D perhaps matching TRBD1 (6 bases). Germline V gene data show CDR1 as SGHNT and CDR2 as YENEEA. With 4 bases removed from V and 5 bases from J, the gap between germline ends came to 14 bases. This CDR3 is built from 14 residues.

The V and J genes are TRBV7-2 and TRBJ2-3; TRBD2 matches 11 bases. CDR1 and CDR2 (germline): SGHTA, FQGNSA. V lost 5 bases to trimming and J lost 0 bases; unmatched junction nucleotides: 13. The CDR3 has 19 amino acids. This chain's CDR3 is CASSLLAGGLLTSTDTQYF. The CDR3 DNA reads as TGTGCCAGCAGCCTGCTAGCGGGGGGCCTCCTTACAAGCACAGATACGCAGTATTTT.

Only one count was recorded for this clone. The chain is built from TRBV6-2 or TRBV6-3 and TRBJ2-3; D not resolved. The germline CDR1 and CDR2 sequences are MNHEY and SVGEGT. CDR3 size: 12 residues. The V end was cut by 3 bases, the J end by 5 bases, with 6 bases between. CDR3 in amino acids: CASSYYLDTQYF. CDR3 bases: TGTGCCAGCAGTTATTACTTAGATACGCAGTATTTT.

This chain uses TRBV10-2 with TRBJ1-6, with D possibly matching TRBD1 (5 bases). The germline V and J ends were trimmed by 3 bases and 7 bases, with 16 bases remaining between them. Germline loops: CDR1 WSHSY, CDR2 SAAADI. This CDR3 contains 16 residues. CDR3 nucleotide sequence: TGCGCCAGCAGTGACACGAGACAGAGACGAAATTCACCCCTCCACTTT. It yields the protein CASSDTRQRRNSPLHF.

The chain carries TRBV27 and TRBJ2-2; possible D gene TRBD1, 5 bases. Germline CDR1 and CDR2: MNHEY and SMNVEV (reference sequence). The V end lost 4 bases, the J end lost 6 bases, and 12 bases lay between the germline ends. The CDR3 consists of 14 residues. The CDR3 is CASSSDSNPGELFF. CDR3 coding DNA: TGTGCCAGCAGTTCTGACAGCAATCCCGGGGAGCTGTTTTTT.

J is TRBJ1-2 and V is TRBV3-1 (or the pseudogene TRBV3-2); 9 bases agree with TRBD1. Germline-derived CDR1 and CDR2 are LGHDT and YNNKEL (reference sequence). After removal of 11 bases from V and 8 bases from J, the junction contained 21 bases not matched to a gene. CDR3 size: 16 residues. CDR3 loop: CAVSPQAGTGNRGYTF. CDR3 DNA sequence: TGTGCCGTGTCCCCCCAAGCCGGGACAGGGAACAGAGGCTACACCTTC.

The rearrangement links TRBV7-9 to TRBJ2-7; D possibly corresponds to TRBD1 (5 bases). Germline assignment: CDR1 SEHNR and CDR2 FQNEAQ (reference sequence). CDR3 length: 15 amino acids. Trimming pared 1 base from V and 6 bases from J, leaving 16 bases between. CDR3 bases: TGTGCCAGCAGCTTAGTAGTTGCAGGGATCGGCGAGCAGTACTTC. Protein sequence: CASSLVVAGIGEQYF.

The J gene is TRBJ1-6, the V gene TRBV5-1; TRBD1 might be the D (5 bases). Trimming stripped 2 bases from V and 4 bases from J, with 7 bases between. The germline CDR1 and CDR2 sequences are SGHRS and YFSETQ. The CDR3 contains 14 residues. For the CDR3, the DNA is TGCGCCAGCAGCTTACCAGGGTATAATTCACCCCTCCACTTT. It codes for CASSLPGYNSPLHF.

The chain joins TRBV7-3 to TRBJ2-3; 8 positions match TRBD1. Germline CDR1 is SGHTA and CDR2 is FQGTGA. The length of the CDR3 is 15 residues. J lost 6 bases, V lost 5 bases, and 10 bases had no gene match. The CDR3 DNA reads as TGTGCCAGCAGCCCGACAGGGGACTTGGGGGATACGCAGTATTTT. Its protein is CASSPTGDLGDTQYF.